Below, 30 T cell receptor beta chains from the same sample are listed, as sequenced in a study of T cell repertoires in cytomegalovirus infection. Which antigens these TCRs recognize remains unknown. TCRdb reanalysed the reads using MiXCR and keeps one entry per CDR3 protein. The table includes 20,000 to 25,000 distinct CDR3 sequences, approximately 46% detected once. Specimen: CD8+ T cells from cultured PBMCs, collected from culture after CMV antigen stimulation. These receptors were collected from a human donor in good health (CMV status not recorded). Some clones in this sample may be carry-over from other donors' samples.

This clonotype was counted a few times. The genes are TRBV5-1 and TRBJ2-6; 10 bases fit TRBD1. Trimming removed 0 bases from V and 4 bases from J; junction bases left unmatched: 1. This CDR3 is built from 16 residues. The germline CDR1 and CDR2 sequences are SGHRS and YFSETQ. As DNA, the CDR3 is TGCGCCAGCAGCTTGGGACAGGGGGCCGGGGCCAACGTCCTGACTTTC. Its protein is CASSLGQGAGANVLTF.

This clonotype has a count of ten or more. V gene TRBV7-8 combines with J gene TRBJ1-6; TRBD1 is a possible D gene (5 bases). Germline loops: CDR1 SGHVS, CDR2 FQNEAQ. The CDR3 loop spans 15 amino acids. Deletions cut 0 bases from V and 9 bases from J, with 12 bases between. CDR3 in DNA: TGTGCCAGCAGCTTAGCAGGGGAGTGGGGTTCACCCCTCCACTTT. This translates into CASSLAGEWGSPLHF. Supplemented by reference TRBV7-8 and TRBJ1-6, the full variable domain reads GAGVSQSPRYKVAKRGQDVALRCDPISGHVSLFWYQQALGQGPEFLTYFQNEAQLDKSGLPSDRFFAERPEGSVSTLKIQRTQQEDSAVYLCASSLAGEWGSPLHFGNGTRLTVT.

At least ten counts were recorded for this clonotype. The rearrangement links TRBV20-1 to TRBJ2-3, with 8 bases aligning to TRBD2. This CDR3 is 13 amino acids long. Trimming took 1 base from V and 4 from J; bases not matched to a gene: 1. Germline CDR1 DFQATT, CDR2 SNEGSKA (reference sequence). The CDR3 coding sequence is TGCAGTGCTAGAGCGCGGGGGGCAGATACGCAGTATTTT. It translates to CSARARGADTQYF.

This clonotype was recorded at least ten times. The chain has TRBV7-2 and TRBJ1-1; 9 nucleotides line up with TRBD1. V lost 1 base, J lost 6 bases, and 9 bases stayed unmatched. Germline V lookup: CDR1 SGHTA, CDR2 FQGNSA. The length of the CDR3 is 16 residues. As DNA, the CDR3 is TGTGCCAGCAGCTTAGGTCAACGGGACAGGGCACCTGAAGCTTTCTTT. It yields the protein CASSLGQRDRAPEAFF. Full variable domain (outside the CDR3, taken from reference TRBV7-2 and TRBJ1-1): GAGVSQSPSNKVTEKGKDVELRCDPISGHTALYWYRQSLGQGLEFLIYFQGNSAPDKSGLPSDRFSAERTGGSVSTLTIQRTQQEDSAVYLCASSLGQRDRAPEAFFGQGTRLTVV.

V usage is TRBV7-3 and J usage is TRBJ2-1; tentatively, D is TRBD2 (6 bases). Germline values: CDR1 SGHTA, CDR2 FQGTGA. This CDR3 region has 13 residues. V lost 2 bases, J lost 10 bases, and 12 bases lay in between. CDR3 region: CASSLDRGGEQFF. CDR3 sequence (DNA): TGTGCCAGCAGCTTAGACCGTGGAGGGGAGCAGTTCTTC.

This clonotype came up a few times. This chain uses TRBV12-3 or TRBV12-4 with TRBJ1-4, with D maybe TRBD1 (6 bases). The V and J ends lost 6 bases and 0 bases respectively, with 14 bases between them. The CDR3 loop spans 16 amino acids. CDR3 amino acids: CASRPTGGATNEKLFF. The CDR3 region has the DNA TGTGCCAGCAGACCGACAGGCGGTGCAACTAATGAAAAACTGTTTTTT.

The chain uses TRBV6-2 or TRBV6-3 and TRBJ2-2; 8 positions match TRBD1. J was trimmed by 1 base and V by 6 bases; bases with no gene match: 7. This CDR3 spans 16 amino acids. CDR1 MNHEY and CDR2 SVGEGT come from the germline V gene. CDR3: CASRQGQGGNTGELFF. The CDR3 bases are TGTGCCAGCAGGCAAGGACAGGGAGGGAACACCGGGGAGCTGTTTTTT.

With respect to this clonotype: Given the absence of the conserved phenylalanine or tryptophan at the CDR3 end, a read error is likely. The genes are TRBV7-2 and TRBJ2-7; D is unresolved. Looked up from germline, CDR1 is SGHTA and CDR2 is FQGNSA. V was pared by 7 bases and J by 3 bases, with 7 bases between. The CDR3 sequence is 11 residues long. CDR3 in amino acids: CASTNDYEQYL. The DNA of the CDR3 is TGTGCCAGCACCAACGACTACGAGCAGTACCTC.

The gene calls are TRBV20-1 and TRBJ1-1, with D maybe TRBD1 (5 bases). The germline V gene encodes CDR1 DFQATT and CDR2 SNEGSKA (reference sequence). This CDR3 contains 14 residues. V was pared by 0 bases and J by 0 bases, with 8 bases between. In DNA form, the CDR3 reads TGCAGTGCTAGAGAGGGGACTATGAACACTGAAGCTTTCTTT. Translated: CSAREGTMNTEAFF.

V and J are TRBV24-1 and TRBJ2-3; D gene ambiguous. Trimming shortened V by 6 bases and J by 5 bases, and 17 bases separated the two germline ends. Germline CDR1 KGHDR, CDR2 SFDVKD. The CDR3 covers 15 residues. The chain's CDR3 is CATSSGEGTQDTQYF. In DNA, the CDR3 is TGTGCCACCAGTTCTGGGGAAGGTACACAAGATACGCAGTATTTT.

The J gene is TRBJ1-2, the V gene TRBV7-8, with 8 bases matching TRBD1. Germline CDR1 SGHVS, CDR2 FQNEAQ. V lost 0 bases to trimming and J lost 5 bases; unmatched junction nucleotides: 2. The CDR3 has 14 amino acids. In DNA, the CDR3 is TGTGCCAGCAGCTTAGCGAGACAGGGGTATGGCTACACCTTC. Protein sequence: CASSLARQGYGYTF. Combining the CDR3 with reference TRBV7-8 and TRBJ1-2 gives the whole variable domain GAGVSQSPRYKVAKRGQDVALRCDPISGHVSLFWYQQALGQGPEFLTYFQNEAQLDKSGLPSDRFFAERPEGSVSTLKIQRTQQEDSAVYLCASSLARQGYGYTFGSGTRLTVV.

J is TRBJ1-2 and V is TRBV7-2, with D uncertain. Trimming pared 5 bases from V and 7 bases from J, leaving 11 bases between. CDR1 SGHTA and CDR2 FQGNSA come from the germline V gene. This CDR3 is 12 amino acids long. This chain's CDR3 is CASSPGRLGYTF. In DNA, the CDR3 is TGTGCCAGCAGCCCCGGACGGCTTGGCTACACCTTC.

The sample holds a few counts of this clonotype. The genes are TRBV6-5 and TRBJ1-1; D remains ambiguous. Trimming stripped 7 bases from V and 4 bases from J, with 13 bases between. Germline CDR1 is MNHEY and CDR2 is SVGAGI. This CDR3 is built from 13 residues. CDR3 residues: CASTRKDGTEAFF. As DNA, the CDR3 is TGTGCCAGCACCCGAAAGGATGGCACTGAAGCTTTCTTT.

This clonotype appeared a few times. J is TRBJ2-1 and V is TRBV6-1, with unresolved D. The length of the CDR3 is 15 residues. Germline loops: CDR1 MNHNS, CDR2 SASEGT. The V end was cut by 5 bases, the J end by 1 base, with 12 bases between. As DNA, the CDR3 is TGTGCCAGCAGTCCATTGAAGGGTTCCTACAATGAGCAGTTCTTC. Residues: CASSPLKGSYNEQFF.

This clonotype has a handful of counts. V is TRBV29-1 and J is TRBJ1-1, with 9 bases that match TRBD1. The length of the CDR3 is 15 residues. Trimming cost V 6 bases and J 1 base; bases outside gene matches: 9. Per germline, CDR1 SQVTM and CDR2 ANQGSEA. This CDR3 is CSVRDRVKQNTEAFF. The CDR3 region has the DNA TGCAGCGTCCGGGACAGGGTAAAACAGAACACTGAAGCTTTCTTT.

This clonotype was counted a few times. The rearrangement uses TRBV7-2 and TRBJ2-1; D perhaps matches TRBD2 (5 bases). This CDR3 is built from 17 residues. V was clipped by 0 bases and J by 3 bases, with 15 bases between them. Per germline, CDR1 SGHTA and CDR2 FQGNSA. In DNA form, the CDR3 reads TGTGCCAGCAGCTTAGCAACCGGACTCCTTCACTACAATGAGCAGTTCTTC. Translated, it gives CASSLATGLLHYNEQFF.

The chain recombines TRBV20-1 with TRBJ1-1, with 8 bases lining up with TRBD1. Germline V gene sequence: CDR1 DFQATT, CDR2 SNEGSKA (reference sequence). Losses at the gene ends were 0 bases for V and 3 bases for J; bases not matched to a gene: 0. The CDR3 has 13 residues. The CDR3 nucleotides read TGCAGTGCTAGAGAGACAGGGGACACTGAAGCTTTCTTT. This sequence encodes CSARETGDTEAFF.

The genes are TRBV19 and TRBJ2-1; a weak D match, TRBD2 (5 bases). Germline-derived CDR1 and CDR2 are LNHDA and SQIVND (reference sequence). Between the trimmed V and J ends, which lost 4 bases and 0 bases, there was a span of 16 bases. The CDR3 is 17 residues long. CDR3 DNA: TGTGCCAGTAGTACGAGCGGACTCTCCTCCTCCTACAATGAGCAGTTCTTC. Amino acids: CASSTSGLSSSYNEQFF.

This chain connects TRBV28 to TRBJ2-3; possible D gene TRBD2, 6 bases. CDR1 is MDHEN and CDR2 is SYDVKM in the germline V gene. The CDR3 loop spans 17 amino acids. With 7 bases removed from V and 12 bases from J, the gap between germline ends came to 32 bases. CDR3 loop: CASTLESGLQYNTDQYF. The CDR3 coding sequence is TGTGCCAGCACCCTGGAGTCGGGACTCCAATATAACACAGATCAGTATTTT. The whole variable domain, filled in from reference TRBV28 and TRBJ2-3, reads DVKVTQSSRYLVKRTGEKVFLECVQDMDHENMFWYRQDPGLGLRLIYFSYDVKMKEKGDIPEGYSVSREKKERFSLILESASTNQTSMYLCASTLESGLQYNTDQYFGPGTRLTVL.

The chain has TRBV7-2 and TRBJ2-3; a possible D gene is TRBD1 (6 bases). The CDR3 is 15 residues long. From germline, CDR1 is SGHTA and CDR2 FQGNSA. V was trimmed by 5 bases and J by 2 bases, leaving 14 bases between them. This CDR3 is CASSPRGSPTDTQYF. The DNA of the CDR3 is TGTGCCAGCAGCCCAAGGGGGAGCCCCACAGATACGCAGTATTTT. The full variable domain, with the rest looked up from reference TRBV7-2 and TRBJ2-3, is GAGVSQSPSNKVTEKGKDVELRCDPISGHTALYWYRQSLGQGLEFLIYFQGNSAPDKSGLPSDRFSAERTGGSVSTLTIQRTQQEDSAVYLCASSPRGSPTDTQYFGPGTRLTVL.

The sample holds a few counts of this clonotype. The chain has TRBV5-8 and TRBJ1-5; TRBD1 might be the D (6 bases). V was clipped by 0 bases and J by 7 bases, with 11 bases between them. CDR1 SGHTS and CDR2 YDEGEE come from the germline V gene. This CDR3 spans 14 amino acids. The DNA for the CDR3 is TGTGCCAGCAGCTTGGAGGGGGGCTGGCAGCCCCAGCATTTT. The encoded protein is CASSLEGGWQPQHF. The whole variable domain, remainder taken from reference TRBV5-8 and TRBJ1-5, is EAGVTQSPTHLIKTRGQQATLRCSPISGHTSVYWYQQALGLGLQFLLWYDEGEERNRGNFPPRFSGRQFPNYSSELNVNALELEDSALYLCASSLEGGWQPQHFGDGTRLSIL.

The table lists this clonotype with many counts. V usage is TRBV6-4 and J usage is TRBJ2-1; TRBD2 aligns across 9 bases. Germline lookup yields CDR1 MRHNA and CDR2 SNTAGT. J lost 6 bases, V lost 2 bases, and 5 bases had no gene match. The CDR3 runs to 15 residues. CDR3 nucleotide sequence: TGTGCCAGCAGTGACGGGCTAGCGGGACCCAATGAGCAGTTCTTC. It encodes CASSDGLAGPNEQFF.

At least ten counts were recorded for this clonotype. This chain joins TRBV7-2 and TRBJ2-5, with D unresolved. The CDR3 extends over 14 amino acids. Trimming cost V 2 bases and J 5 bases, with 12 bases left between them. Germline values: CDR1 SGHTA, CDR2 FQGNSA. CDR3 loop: CASSLLGGRETQYF. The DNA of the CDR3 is TGTGCCAGCAGCTTACTTGGCGGACGGGAGACCCAGTACTTC.

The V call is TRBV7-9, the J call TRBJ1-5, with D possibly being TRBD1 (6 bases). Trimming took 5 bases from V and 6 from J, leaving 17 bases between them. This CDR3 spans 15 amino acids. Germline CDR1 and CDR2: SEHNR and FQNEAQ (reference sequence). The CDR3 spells CASSPRGGGSQPQHF. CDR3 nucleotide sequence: TGTGCCAGCAGCCCCCGGGGGGGCGGGAGTCAGCCCCAGCATTTT.

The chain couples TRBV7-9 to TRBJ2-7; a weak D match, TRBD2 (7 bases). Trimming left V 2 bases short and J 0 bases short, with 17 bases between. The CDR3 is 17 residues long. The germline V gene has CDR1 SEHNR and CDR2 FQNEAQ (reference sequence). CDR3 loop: CASSLRGGGMSSYEQYF. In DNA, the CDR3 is TGTGCCAGCAGCTTAAGGGGGGGCGGGATGAGCTCCTACGAGCAGTACTTC.

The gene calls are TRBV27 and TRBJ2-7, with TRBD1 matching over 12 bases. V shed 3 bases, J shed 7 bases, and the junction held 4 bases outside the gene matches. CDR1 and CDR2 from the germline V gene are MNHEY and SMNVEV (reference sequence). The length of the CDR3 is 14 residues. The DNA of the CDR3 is TGTGCCAGCAGTTTGGGACAGGGGGCAGAAGAGCAGTACTTC. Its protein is CASSLGQGAEEQYF.

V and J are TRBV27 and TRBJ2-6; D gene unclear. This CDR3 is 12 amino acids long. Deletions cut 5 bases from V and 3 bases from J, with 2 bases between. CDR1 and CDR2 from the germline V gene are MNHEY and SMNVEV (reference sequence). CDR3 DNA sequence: TGTGCCAGCAGTAGTGGGGCCAACGTCCTGACTTTC. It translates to CASSSGANVLTF.

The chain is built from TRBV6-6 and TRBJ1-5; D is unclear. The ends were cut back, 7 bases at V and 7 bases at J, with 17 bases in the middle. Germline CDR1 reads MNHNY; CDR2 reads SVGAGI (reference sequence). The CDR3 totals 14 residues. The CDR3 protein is CASTSSPGFQPQHF. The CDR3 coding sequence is TGTGCCAGCACCTCCTCGCCGGGATTCCAGCCCCAGCATTTT.

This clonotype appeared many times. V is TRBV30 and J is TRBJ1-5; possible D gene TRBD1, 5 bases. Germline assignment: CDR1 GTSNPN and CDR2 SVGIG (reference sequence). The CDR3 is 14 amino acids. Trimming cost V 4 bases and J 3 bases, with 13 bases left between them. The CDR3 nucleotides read TGTGCCTGGACCATGGGGGGGTACAATCAGCCCCAGCATTTT. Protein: CAWTMGGYNQPQHF. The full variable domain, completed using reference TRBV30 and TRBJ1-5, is SQTIHQWPATLVQPVGSPLSLECTVEGTSNPNLYWYRQAAGRGLQLLFYSVGIGQISSEVPQNLSASRPQDRQFILSSKKLLLSDSGFYLCAWTMGGYNQPQHFGDGTRLSIL.

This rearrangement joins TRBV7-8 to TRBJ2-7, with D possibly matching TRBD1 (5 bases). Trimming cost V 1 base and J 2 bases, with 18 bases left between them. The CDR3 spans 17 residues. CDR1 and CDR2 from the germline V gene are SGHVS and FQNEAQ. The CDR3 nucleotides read TGTGCCAGCAGCTTAGAAATTATAAGGGGAAAACCCTACGAGCAGTACTTC. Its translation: CASSLEIIRGKPYEQYF.